The 14 T cell receptor beta chains below all came from one sample that was sequenced in a study of cytomegalovirus exposure and HLA in healthy donors. Amplification used 60 Vbeta primers and 13 Jbeta primers. The assay was immunoSEQ multiplex PCR, and TCRdb's table has in-frame clones only and misses some. Seen here are 95,000 to 100,000 clones, roughly 76% observed once, and the top ten hold roughly 20%. Material for sequencing was PBMCs. These receptor sequences come from a woman aged 55-70 years in good health and CMV-seropositive.

The chain has TRBV4-2 and TRBJ1-2; 8 bases line up with TRBD1. The CDR3 covers 16 residues. CDR1 LGHNA and CDR2 YNFKEQ come from the germline V gene. J lost 4 bases, V lost 2 bases, and 9 bases had no gene match. The CDR3 here is CASSQPDRGALYGYTF. The CDR3 DNA reads TGTGCCAGCAGCCAACCCGACAGGGGCGCTCTCTATGGCTACACCTTC.

This sequence joins TRBV14 and TRBJ2-7; D may be TRBD1 (5 bases). Germline values: CDR1 SGHDN, CDR2 FVKESK. This CDR3 is 13 amino acids long. Deletions cut 2 bases from V and 1 base from J, with 6 bases between. CDR3 nucleotides: TGTGCCAGCAGCCAAACAGGATCCTACGAGCAGTACTTC. Translating it yields CASSQTGSYEQYF.

Concerning this clone itself: Within the sample, other DNA sequences also encode this same CDR3. The rearrangement links TRBV5-1 to TRBJ2-3; D is undetermined. The CDR3 loop spans 14 amino acids. Germline assignment: CDR1 SGHRS and CDR2 YFSETQ. V lost 0 bases to trimming and J lost 0 bases, with 5 bases between them. CDR3 protein: CASSLAGSTDTQYF. In nucleotides, the CDR3 is TGCGCCAGCAGCTTGGCCGGGAGCACAGATACGCAGTATTTT.

V gene TRBV18 combines with J gene TRBJ2-2; 7 bases map to TRBD2. This CDR3 comprises 16 residues. V shed 1 base and J 7 bases; nucleotides not matched to a gene: 9. Germline lookup yields CDR1 KGHSH and CDR2 LQKENI. In DNA, the CDR3 is TGTGCCAGCTCACCACAGGGCGGGAGCGGTATCGGGGAGCTGTTTTTT. It yields the protein CASSPQGGSGIGELFF. Using reference TRBV18 and TRBJ2-2 for the parts outside the CDR3, the full variable domain is NAGVMQNPRHLVRRRGQEARLRCSPMKGHSHVYWYRQLPEEGLKFMVYLQKENIIDESGMPKERFSAEFPKEGPSILRIQQVVRGDSAAYFCASSPQGGSGIGELFFGEGSRLTVL.

This clone was counted a few times. The chain carries TRBV27 and TRBJ1-3; D might be TRBD1 (5 bases). Germline V gives CDR1 MNHEY, CDR2 SMNVEV (reference sequence). Trimming removed 4 bases from V and 5 bases from J, with 15 bases in between. The CDR3 is 15 amino acids. The CDR3 region is CASSSTLGGRNTIYF. CDR3 nucleotide sequence: TGTGCCAGCAGTTCCACCCTCGGGGGGAGAAACACCATATATTTT.

This chain joins TRBV7-2 and TRBJ2-1, with 8 nucleotides matching TRBD2. Looked up from germline, CDR1 is SGHTA and CDR2 is FQGNSA. The CDR3 is 15 residues long. The V segment lost 2 bases and the J segment 9 bases; nucleotides outside the gene matches: 9. The CDR3 sequence: CASSLKSGGITEQFF. DNA for the CDR3: TGTGCCAGCAGCTTAAAGTCGGGAGGGATTACTGAGCAGTTCTTC.

The rearrangement uses TRBV28 and TRBJ2-7; D is perhaps TRBD2 (6 bases). Germline assignment: CDR1 MDHEN and CDR2 SYDVKM. V dropped 3 bases and J dropped 3 bases, with 9 bases sitting between them. The CDR3 contains 13 residues. The CDR3 DNA follows: TGTGCCAGCAGTTTCCGGGGGAACTACGAGCAGTACTTC. Translation: CASSFRGNYEQYF.

The genes are TRBV5-1 and TRBJ2-5; D may be TRBD1 (6 bases). The CDR3 is made up of 11 amino acids. Trimming pared 0 bases from V and 13 bases from J, leaving 10 bases between. The germline V gene encodes CDR1 SGHRS and CDR2 YFSETQ. CDR3 region: CASSLDRAPYF. The CDR3 bases are TGCGCCAGCAGCTTGGACAGGGCCCCGTACTTC.

This clone was recorded a few times. This chain uses TRBV7-9 with TRBJ2-7; D not resolved. Looked up from germline, CDR1 is SEHNR and CDR2 is FQNEAQ (reference sequence). The V end lost 7 bases, the J end lost 5 bases, and 12 bases lay between the germline ends. CDR3 length: 12 residues. The CDR3 protein is CASTSEEHEQYF. The CDR3 region has the DNA TGTGCCAGCACCTCCGAGGAACACGAGCAGTACTTC.

The J gene is TRBJ1-5, the V gene TRBV5-1, with D possibly matching TRBD1 (6 bases). The germline V gene encodes CDR1 SGHRS and CDR2 YFSETQ. The CDR3 length is 15 residues. V was shortened by 7 bases and J by 0 bases, with 14 bases between the two germline ends. The CDR3 bases are TGCGCCAGCGGGGGCGATCACCTTAGCAATCAGCCCCAGCATTTT. Protein sequence: CASGGDHLSNQPQHF.

This clone was recorded once. This chain joins TRBV2 and TRBJ2-1, with TRBD2 matching over 9 bases. The CDR3 length is 12 residues. The V gene end was trimmed by 1 base and the J gene end by 15 bases; junction bases not matched to a gene: 4. CDR1 is SNHLY, CDR2 FYNNEI, per germline. The CDR3 DNA follows: TGTGCCAGCAGTGAAGGGGGACTAGCACTGTTCTTC. This sequence encodes CASSEGGLALFF.

This chain joins TRBV5-8 and TRBJ1-3; TRBD1 aligns across 8 bases. Germline V CDR1 and CDR2: SGHTS, YDEGEE. The CDR3 runs 16 residues. J was trimmed by 0 bases and V by 3 bases; bases with no gene match: 5. The CDR3: CASSSPGTGSGNTIYF. The CDR3 DNA sequence: TGTGCCAGCAGCTCGCCAGGGACAGGCTCTGGAAACACCATATATTTT.

The rearrangement uses TRBV5-5 and TRBJ2-3, with D possibly being TRBD1 (6 bases). This CDR3 region has 15 residues. Trimming stripped 4 bases from V and 5 bases from J, with 17 bases between. Germline assignment: CDR1 SGHKS and CDR2 YYEKEE (reference sequence). The DNA for the CDR3 is TGTGCCAGCAGCGCTGGACAGCTCGCTAGAGATACGCAGTATTTT. It is translated as CASSAGQLARDTQYF.

The chain is built from TRBV10-1 and TRBJ2-1; 7 positions match TRBD1. The germline V gene has CDR1 WNHNN and CDR2 SYGVQD (reference sequence). The CDR3 is 13 residues long. The ends lost 5 bases at V and 8 bases at J; junction bases unmatched: 6. CDR3 loop: CASSQTGMHEQFF. As DNA, the CDR3 is TGCGCCAGCAGTCAGACAGGGATGCATGAGCAGTTCTTC.